The source of this T cell receptor beta chain is a study of blood T cells in healthy people across ages. Germline V gene data show CDR1 as MDHEN and CDR2 as SYDVKM. Deletions cut 5 bases from V and 4 bases from J, with 21 bases between. CDR3 size: 16 residues. Total RNA was extracted at no less than 5.5 micrograms per sample. The table lists this clonotype with a few counts. PCR was performed a second time for about 7 to 11 cycles using a sample-barcoded 5' primer and a J-beta primer mix. Via MiXCR, TCRdb re-called the 5' RACE reads, giving one row per CDR3 protein. The sample yields 600,000 to 850,000 distinct CDR3 sequences, roughly 41% seen once.

Sequences were obtained from blood. The clonotype originates from a woman aged 55-70 years in good health. This sequence joins TRBV28 and TRBJ2-7; tentatively, D is TRBD2 (5 bases). The CDR3 is CASSPMKSGVRYEQYF. The CDR3 DNA follows: TGTGCCAGCAGTCCGATGAAAAGCGGAGTGAGGTACGAGCAGTACTTC. The whole variable domain, remainder taken from reference TRBV28 and TRBJ2-7, is DVKVTQSSRYLVKRTGEKVFLECVQDMDHENMFWYRQDPGLGLRLIYFSYDVKMKEKGDIPEGYSVSREKKERFSLILESASTNQTSMYLCASSPMKSGVRYEQYFGPGTRLTVT.